This T cell receptor (beta chain) was identified during a study of blood T cells in healthy people across ages. The use of a sample-barcoded 5' primer and a J-beta primer mix characterized a second PCR of roughly 7 to 12 cycles. MiXCR, run by TCRdb on the 5' RACE reads, gives a single entry per CDR3 protein. Here the sample spans roughly 800,000 distinct CDR3 sequences, roughly 25% being singletons. Overall study findings and caveats: The donors' CMV status was not determined, possibly confounding changes in expanded clonotypes.

From germline, CDR1 is SGHRS and CDR2 YFSETQ. The CDR3 totals 15 residues. Trimming at V came to 2 bases and at J to 3 bases, leaving 7 bases not matched to a gene. Points on this clonotype: Its antigen is currently unknown.

The sample also formed part of further work on T cells of mothers and their children.

The chain couples TRBV5-1 to TRBJ1-2, with TRBD1 identical over 7 bases. The sample was blood. The receptor was isolated from a boy aged 10-17 years in good health. The CDR3: CASSLYRGDDYGYTF. Here the CDR3 DNA reads TGCGCCAGCAGCTTATACAGGGGTGACGACTATGGCTACACCTTC. Looking up the rest from reference TRBV5-1 and TRBJ1-2 gives the full variable domain: KAGVTQTPRYLIKTRGQQVTLSCSPISGHRSVSWYQQTPGQGLQFLFEYFSETQRNKGNFPGRFSGRQFSNSRSEMNVSTLELGDSALYLCASSLYRGDDYGYTFGSGTRLTVV.